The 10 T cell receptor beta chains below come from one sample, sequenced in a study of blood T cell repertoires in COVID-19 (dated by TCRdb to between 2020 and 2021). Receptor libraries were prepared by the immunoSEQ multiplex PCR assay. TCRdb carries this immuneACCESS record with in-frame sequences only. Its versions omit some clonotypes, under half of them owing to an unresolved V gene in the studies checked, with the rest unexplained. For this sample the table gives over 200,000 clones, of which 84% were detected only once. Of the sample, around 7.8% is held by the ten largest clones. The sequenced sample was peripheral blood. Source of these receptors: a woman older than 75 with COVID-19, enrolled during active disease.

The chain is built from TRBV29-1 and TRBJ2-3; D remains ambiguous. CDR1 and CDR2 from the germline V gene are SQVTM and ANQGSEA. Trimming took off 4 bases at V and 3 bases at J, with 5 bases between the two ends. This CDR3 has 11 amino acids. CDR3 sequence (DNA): TGCAGCGTTGCTGAGACAGATACGCAGTATTTT. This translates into CSVAETDTQYF.

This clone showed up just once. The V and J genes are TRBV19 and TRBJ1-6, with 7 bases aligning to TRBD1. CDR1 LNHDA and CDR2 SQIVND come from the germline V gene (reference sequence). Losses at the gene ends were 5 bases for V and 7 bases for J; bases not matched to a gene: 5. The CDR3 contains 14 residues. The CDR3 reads CASSLGTENSPLHF. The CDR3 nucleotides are TGTGCCAGTAGTCTCGGGACAGAGAATTCACCCCTCCACTTT.

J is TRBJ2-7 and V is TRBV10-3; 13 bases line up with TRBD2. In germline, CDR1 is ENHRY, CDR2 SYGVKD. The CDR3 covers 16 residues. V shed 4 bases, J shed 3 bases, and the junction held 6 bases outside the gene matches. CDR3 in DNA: TGTGCCATCAGTGGACTAGCGGGAGGATCGAACTACGAGCAGTACTTC. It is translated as CAISGLAGGSNYEQYF.

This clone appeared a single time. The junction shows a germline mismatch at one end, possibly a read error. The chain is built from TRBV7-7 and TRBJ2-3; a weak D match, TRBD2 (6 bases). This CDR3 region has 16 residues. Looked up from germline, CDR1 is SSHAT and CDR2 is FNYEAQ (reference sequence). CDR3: CASSLGSGPSTDTQYF. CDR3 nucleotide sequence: TGTGCTAGCAGCTTAGGTAGCGGTCCTAGCACAGATACGCAGTATTTT.

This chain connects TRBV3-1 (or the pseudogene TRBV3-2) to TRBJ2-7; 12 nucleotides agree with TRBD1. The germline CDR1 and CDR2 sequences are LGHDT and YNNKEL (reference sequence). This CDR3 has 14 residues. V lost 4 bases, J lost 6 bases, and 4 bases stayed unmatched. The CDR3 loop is CASSLPGQGAEQYF. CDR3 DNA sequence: TGTGCCAGCAGCCTTCCGGGACAGGGGGCCGAGCAGTACTTC.

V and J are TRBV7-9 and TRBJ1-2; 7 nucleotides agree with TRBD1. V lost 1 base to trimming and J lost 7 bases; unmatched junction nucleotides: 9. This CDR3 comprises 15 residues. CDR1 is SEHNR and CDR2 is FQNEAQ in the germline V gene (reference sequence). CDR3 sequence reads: CASSLEGINRGGYTF. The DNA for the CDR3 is TGTGCCAGCAGCTTAGAGGGCATCAACAGGGGTGGCTACACCTTC.

The CDR3 protein is CASSPPGQGRRGGYTF. CDR3 DNA: TGTGCCAGCTCACCACCCGGGCAGGGGCGGCGAGGTGGCTACACCTTC. J is TRBJ1-2 and V is TRBV18, with D perhaps matching TRBD1 (6 bases). Germline V gene sequence: CDR1 KGHSH, CDR2 LQKENI. This CDR3 region has 16 residues. V shed 0 bases and J shed 7 bases, with 18 bases lying between them.

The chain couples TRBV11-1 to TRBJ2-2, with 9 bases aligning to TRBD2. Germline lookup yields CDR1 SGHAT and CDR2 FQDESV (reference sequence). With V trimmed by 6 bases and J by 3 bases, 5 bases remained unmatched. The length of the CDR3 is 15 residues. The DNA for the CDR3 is TGTGCCAGCAGTAATGGGACTAGCTACACCGGGGAGCTGTTTTTT. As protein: CASSNGTSYTGELFF. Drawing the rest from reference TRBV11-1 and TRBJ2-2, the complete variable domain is EAEVAQSPRYKITEKSQAVAFWCDPISGHATLYWYRQILGQGPELLVQFQDESVVDDSQLPKDRFSAERLKGVDSTLKIQPAELGDSAMYLCASSNGTSYTGELFFGEGSRLTVL.

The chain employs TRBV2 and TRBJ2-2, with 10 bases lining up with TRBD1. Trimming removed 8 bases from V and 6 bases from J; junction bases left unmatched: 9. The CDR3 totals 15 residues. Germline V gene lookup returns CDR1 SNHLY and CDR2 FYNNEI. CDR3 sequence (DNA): TGTGCCAGCGAACCGGGACAGGGGTATTCCGGGGAGCTGTTTTTT. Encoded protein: CASEPGQGYSGELFF.

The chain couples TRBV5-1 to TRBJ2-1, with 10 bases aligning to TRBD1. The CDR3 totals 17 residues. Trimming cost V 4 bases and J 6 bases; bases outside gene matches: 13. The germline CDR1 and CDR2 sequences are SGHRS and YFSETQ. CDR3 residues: CASSAPGQGIFGNEQFF. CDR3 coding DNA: TGCGCCAGCAGCGCCCCGGGACAGGGGATTTTCGGCAATGAGCAGTTCTTC.